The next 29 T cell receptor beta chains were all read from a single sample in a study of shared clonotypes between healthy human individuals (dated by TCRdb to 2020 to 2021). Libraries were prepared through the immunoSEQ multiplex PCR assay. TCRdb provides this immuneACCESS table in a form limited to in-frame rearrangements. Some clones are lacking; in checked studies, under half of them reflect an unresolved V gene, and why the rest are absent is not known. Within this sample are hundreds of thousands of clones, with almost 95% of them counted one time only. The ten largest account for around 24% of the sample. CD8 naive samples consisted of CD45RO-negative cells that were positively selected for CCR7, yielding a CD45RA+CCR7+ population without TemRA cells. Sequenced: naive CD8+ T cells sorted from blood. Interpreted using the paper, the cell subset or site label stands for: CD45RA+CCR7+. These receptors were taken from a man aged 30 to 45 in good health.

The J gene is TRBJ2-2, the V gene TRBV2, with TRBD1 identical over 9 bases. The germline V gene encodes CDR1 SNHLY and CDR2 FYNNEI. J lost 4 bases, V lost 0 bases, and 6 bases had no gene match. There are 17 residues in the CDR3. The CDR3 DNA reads TGTGCCAGCAGTGAAGCAGGGGGGACAGGGTTCACCGGGGAGCTGTTTTTT. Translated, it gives CASSEAGGTGFTGELFF. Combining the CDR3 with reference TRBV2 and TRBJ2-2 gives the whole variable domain EPEVTQTPSHQVTQMGQEVILRCVPISNHLYFYWYRQILGQKVEFLVSFYNNEISEKSEIFDDQFSVERPDGSNFTLKIRSTKLEDSAMYFCASSEAGGTGFTGELFFGEGSRLTVL.

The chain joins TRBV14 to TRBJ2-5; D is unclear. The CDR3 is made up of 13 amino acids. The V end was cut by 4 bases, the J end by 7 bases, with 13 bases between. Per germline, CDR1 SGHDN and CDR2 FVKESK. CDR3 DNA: TGTGCCAGCAGCCTTACAGAGGCGAGGACCCAGTACTTC. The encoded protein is CASSLTEARTQYF. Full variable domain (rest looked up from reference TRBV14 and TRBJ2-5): EAGVTQFPSHSVIEKGQTVTLRCDPISGHDNLYWYRRVMGKEIKFLLHFVKESKQDESGMPNNRFLAERTGGTYSTLKVQPAELEDSGVYFCASSLTEARTQYFGPGTRLLVL.

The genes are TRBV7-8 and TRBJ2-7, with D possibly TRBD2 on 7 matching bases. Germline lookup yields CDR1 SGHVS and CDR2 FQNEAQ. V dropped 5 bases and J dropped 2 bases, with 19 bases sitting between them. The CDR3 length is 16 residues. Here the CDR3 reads CASSPRGDTLPYEQYF. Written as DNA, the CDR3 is TGTGCCAGCAGCCCCCGGGGGGACACTTTGCCCTACGAGCAGTACTTC.

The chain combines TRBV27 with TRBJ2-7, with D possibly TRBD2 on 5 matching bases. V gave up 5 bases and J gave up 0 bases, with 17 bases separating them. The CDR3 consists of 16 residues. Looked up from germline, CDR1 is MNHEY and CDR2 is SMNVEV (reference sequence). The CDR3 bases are TGTGCCAGCAGTCCCCTGGAGGCGGAGAGCTCCTACGAGCAGTACTTC. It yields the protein CASSPLEAESSYEQYF.

The CDR3 protein is CASNGETGDTQYF. DNA for the CDR3: TGTGCCAGCAATGGCGAGACCGGGGATACGCAGTATTTT. The rearrangement links TRBV7-9 to TRBJ2-3; D is ambiguous. Germline assignment: CDR1 SEHNR and CDR2 FQNEAQ (reference sequence). The CDR3 runs to 13 residues. Trimming shortened V by 7 bases and J by 6 bases, and 14 bases separated the two germline ends.

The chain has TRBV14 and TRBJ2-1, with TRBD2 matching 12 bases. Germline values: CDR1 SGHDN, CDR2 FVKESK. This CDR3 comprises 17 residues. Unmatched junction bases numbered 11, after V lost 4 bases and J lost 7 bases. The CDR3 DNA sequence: TGTGCCAGCAGCCGGACTAGCGGGATCCCTCTAGGGAATGAGCAGTTCTTC. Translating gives CASSRTSGIPLGNEQFF.

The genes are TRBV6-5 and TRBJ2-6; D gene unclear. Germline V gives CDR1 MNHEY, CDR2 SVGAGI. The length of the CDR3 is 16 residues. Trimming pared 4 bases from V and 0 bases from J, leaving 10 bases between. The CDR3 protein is CASSLTDRSGANVLTF. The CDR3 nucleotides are TGTGCCAGCAGTTTAACAGACCGCTCTGGGGCCAACGTCCTGACTTTC.

CDR3 sequence: CSVDLGRRVNEQFF. CDR3 coding DNA: TGCAGCGTTGACCTGGGCCGTAGGGTCAATGAGCAGTTCTTC. The chain has TRBV29-1 and TRBJ2-1; unclear D gene. Trimming stripped 3 bases from V and 6 bases from J, with 15 bases between. The V gene's germline CDR1 is SQVTM and CDR2 ANQGSEA. The CDR3 consists of 14 residues.

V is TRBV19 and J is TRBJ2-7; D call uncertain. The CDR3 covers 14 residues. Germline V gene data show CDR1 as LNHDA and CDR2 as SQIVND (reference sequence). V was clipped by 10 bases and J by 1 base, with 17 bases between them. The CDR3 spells CATRPPTESYEQYF. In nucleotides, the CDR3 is TGTGCCACCCGACCCCCCACAGAGTCCTACGAGCAGTACTTC.

The CDR3 DNA follows: TGTGCCACCAGCAGAGATGGGAATGAGCAGTTCTTC. It codes for CATSRDGNEQFF. This chain links TRBV15 with TRBJ2-1; D is ambiguous. V lost 0 bases and J 7 bases, leaving 4 bases between the germline ends. Looked up from germline, CDR1 is LNHNV and CDR2 is YYDKDF (reference sequence). The CDR3 extends over 12 amino acids.

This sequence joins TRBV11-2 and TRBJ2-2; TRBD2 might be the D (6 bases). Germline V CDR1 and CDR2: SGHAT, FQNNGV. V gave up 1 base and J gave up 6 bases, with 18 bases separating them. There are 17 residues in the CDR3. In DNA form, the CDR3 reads TGTGCCAGCAGCTTAGTCGGTAGCGAAAGGAGGGCCGGGGAGCTGTTTTTT. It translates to CASSLVGSERRAGELFF.

The CDR3 loop reads CASSLGAQDLYEQFF. CDR3 in DNA: TGTGCCAGTAGTTTAGGGGCCCAGGACCTCTATGAGCAGTTCTTC. This chain connects TRBV19 to TRBJ2-1; D is possibly TRBD1 (5 bases). The CDR3 length is 15 residues. In germline, CDR1 is LNHDA, CDR2 SQIVND (reference sequence). Trimming left V 5 bases short and J 8 bases short, with 19 bases between.

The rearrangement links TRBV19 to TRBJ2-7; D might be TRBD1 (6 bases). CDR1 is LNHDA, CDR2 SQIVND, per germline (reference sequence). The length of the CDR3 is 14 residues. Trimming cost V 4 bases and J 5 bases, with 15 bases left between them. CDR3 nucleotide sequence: TGTGCCAGTAGTACCCAGACAGGTTGGAACGAGCAGTACTTC. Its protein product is CASSTQTGWNEQYF. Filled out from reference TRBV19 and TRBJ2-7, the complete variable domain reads DGGITQSPKYLFRKEGQNVTLSCEQNLNHDAMYWYRQDPGQGLRLIYYSQIVNDFQKGDIAEGYSVSREKKESFPLTVTSAQKNPTAFYLCASSTQTGWNEQYFGPGTRLTVT.

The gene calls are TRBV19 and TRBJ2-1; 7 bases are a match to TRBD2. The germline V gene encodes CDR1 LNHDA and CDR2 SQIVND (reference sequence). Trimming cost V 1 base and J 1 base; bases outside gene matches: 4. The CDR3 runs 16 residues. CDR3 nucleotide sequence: TGTGCCAGTAGTATAGCAGGCGGGAGATCCTACAATGAGCAGTTCTTC. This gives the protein CASSIAGGRSYNEQFF.

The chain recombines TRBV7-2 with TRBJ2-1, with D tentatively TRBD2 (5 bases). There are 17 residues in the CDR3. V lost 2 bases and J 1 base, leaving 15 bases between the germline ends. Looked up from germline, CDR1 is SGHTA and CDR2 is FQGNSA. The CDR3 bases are TGTGCCAGCAGCTTAATCGGGCTAGCCGATTCCTACAATGAGCAGTTCTTC. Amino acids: CASSLIGLADSYNEQFF.

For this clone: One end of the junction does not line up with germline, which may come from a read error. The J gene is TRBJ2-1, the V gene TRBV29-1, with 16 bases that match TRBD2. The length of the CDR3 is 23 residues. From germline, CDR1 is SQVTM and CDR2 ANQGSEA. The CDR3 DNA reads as TGCAGCGTCGAAGTTCGGGAAACCGGGACTAGCGGGAGGGCCTTGTCGGCCGACTATGAGCAGTTCTTC. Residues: CSVEVRETGTSGRALSADYEQFF.

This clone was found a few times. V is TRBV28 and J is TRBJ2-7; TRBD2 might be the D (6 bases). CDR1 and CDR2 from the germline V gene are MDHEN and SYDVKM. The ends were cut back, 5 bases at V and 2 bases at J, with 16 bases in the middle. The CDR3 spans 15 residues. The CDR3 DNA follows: TGTGCCAGCAGTGGAAACCGGGACTCCCCCTACGAGCAGTACTTC. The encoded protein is CASSGNRDSPYEQYF.

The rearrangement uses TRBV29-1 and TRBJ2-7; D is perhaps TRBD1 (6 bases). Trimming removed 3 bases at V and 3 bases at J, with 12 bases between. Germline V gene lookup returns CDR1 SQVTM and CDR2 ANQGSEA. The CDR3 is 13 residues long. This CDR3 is CSVDTGQNYEQYF. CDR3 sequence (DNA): TGCAGCGTTGACACAGGGCAAAACTACGAGCAGTACTTC.

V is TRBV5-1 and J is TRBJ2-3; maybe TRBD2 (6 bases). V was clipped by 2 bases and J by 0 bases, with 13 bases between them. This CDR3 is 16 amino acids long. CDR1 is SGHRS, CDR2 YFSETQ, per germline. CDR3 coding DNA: TGCGCCAGCAGCTTCCGGACTATACTTAGCACAGATACGCAGTATTTT. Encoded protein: CASSFRTILSTDTQYF.

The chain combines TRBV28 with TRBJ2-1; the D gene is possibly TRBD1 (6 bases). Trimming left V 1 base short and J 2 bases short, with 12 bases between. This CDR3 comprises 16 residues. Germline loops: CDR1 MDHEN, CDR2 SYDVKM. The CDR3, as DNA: TGTGCCAGCAGTTTATCCCGGACAGATACCTACAATGAGCAGTTCTTC. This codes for CASSLSRTDTYNEQFF. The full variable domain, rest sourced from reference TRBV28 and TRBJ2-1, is DVKVTQSSRYLVKRTGEKVFLECVQDMDHENMFWYRQDPGLGLRLIYFSYDVKMKEKGDIPEGYSVSREKKERFSLILESASTNQTSMYLCASSLSRTDTYNEQFFGPGTRLTVL.

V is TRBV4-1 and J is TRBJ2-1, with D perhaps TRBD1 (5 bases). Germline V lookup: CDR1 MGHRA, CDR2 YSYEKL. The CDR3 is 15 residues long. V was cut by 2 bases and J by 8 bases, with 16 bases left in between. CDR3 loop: CASSQLPGWGDEQFF. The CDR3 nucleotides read TGCGCCAGCAGCCAATTACCAGGGTGGGGCGATGAGCAGTTCTTC.

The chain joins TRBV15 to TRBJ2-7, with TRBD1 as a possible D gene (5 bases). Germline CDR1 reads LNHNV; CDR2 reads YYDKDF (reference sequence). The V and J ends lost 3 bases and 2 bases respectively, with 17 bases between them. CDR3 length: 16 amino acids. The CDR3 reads CATSSRFPAGTYEQYF. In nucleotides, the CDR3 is TGTGCCACCAGCAGCCGCTTCCCGGCAGGGACCTACGAGCAGTACTTC.

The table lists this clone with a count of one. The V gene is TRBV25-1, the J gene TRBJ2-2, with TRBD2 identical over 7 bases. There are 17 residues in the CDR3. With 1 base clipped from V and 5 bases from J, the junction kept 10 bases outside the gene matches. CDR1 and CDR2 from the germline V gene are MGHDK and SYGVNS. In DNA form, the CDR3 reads TGTGCCAGCAGTGAATTGGGGGGAGGGCCTCGGACCGGGGAGCTGTTTTTT. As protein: CASSELGGGPRTGELFF.

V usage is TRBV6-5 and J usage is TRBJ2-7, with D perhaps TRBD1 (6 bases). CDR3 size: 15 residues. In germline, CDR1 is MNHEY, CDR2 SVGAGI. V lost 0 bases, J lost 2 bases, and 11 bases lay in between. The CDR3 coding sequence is TGTGCCAGCAGTTACTCGGGGGCCGGGACCTACGAGCAGTACTTC. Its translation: CASSYSGAGTYEQYF.

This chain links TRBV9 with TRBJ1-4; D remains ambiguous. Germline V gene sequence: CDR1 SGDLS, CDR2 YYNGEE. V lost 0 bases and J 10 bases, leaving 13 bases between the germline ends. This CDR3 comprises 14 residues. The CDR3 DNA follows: TGTGCCAGCAGCGTAGCTCTGAGTTCGGGAAAACTGTTTTTT. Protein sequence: CASSVALSSGKLFF.

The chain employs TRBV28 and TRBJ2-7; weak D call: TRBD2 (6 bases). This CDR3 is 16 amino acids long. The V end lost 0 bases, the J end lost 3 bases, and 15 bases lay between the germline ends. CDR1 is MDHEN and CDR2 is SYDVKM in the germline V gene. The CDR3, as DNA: TGTGCCAGCAGTTTATGGGTGGAGGGTTGGGTCTACGAGCAGTACTTC. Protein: CASSLWVEGWVYEQYF.

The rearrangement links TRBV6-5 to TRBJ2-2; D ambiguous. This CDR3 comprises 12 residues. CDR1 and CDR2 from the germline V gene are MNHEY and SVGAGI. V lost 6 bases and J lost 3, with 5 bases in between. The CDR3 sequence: CASSPDTGELFF. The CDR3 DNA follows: TGTGCCAGCAGCCCGGACACCGGGGAGCTGTTTTTT.

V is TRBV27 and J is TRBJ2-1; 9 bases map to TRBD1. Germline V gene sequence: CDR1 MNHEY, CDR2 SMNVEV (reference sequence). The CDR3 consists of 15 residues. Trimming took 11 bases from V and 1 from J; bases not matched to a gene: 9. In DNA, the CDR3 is TGTGCCGGCCATACCGGGACAGGGTCCTACAATGAGCAGTTCTTC. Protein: CAGHTGTGSYNEQFF.

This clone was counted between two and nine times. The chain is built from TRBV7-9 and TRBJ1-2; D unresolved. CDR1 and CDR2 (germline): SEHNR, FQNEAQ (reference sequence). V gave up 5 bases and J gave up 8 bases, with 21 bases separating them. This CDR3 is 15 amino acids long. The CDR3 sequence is CASSAPRAAASGYTF. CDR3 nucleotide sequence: TGTGCCAGCAGCGCTCCCCGGGCCGCGGCATCGGGCTACACCTTC.